This T cell receptor beta chain comes out of a study of blood T cells in healthy people across ages. Many counts were recorded for this clonotype. What it recognizes is unknown. Total RNA extracted from each sample amounted to at least 5 micrograms. Regarding the study as a whole: Long-lived donors exceeded aged donors in naive CD4+ cells and diversity.

Sample-barcoded 5' priming and a J-beta primer mix drove a second PCR of roughly 7 to 11 cycles. TCRdb analysed the 5' RACE reads with MiXCR anew, one entry per CDR3 protein. The sample contains 850,000 or so distinct CDR3 sequences, around 30% of which appear only once. The CDR3 length is 16 residues. The germline gives CDR1 SEHNR, CDR2 FQNEAQ (reference sequence). Trimming stripped 5 bases from V and 2 bases from J, with 13 bases between. This clonotype originated in an elderly woman in good health. The sample comprised blood. The chain has TRBV7-9 and TRBJ2-6; D gene uncertain. The chain's CDR3 is CASSTIGLAGANVLTF. CDR3 sequence (DNA): TGTGCCAGCAGCACGATCGGCTTGGCTGGGGCCAACGTCCTGACTTTC.